Shown below are 18 T cell receptor beta chains from a single sample sequenced in a study of beta chain features in type 1 diabetes. What was sequenced were expressed TCRB transcripts, since all of the isolated RNA had been reverse transcribed. Generated by immunoSEQ multiplex PCR, the TCRdb table keeps only in-frame clones and is missing some. Among about 210,000 clones, about a tenth were seen once, and the ten largest hold approximately 1.5%. The sample consisted of central memory CD4+ T cells from blood. The receptors stem from a man aged 18 to 30 in good health.

This clone appeared a few times. The J gene is TRBJ1-2, the V gene TRBV14, with D unclear. Germline CDR1 SGHDN, CDR2 FVKESK. V was pared by 1 base and J by 5 bases, with 8 bases between. The CDR3 is 13 residues long. The CDR3 DNA follows: TGTGCCAGCAGCCAAGGCATGAAGTATGGCTACACCTTC. Protein product: CASSQGMKYGYTF.

A few counts support this clone. The J gene is TRBJ1-1, the V gene TRBV2; a weak D match, TRBD1 (6 bases). V was trimmed by 4 bases and J by 5 bases, leaving 17 bases between them. The CDR3 runs to 15 residues. From germline, CDR1 is SNHLY and CDR2 FYNNEI. The CDR3 DNA follows: TGTGCCAGCAGTGGTTTACAGGGTCAAGGAACTGAAGCTTTCTTT. This sequence encodes CASSGLQGQGTEAFF.

This clone has more than one count but fewer than ten. The J gene is TRBJ1-2, the V gene TRBV19, with 11 nucleotides matching TRBD1. V lost 7 bases and J lost 3; bases outside the gene matches: 4. Per the germline V gene, CDR1 is LNHDA and CDR2 is SQIVND (reference sequence). This CDR3 region has 14 residues. CDR3 amino acids: CASTRDRGYYGYTF. The CDR3 DNA is TGTGCCAGTACCCGGGACAGGGGGTACTATGGCTACACCTTC.

This clone showed up just a few times. This chain connects TRBV28 to TRBJ2-5; D is tentatively TRBD1 or TRBD2 (5 bases each). Deletions cut 5 bases from V and 6 bases from J, with 25 bases between. Looked up from germline, CDR1 is MDHEN and CDR2 is SYDVKM. There are 17 residues in the CDR3. CDR3 sequence (DNA): TGTGCCAGCAGTCTCAATACCGGGACCCTCCGAGGGAAGACCCAGTACTTC. Its translation is CASSLNTGTLRGKTQYF. Looking up the rest from reference TRBV28 and TRBJ2-5 gives the full variable domain: DVKVTQSSRYLVKRTGEKVFLECVQDMDHENMFWYRQDPGLGLRLIYFSYDVKMKEKGDIPEGYSVSREKKERFSLILESASTNQTSMYLCASSLNTGTLRGKTQYFGPGTRLLVL.

This chain uses TRBV28 with TRBJ2-5; D is uncertain. V lost 2 bases and J lost 0, with 10 bases in between. The CDR3 is made up of 15 amino acids. Germline CDR1 MDHEN, CDR2 SYDVKM. DNA of the CDR3: TGTGCCAGCAGTTTAGTTGGAGTGTACCAAGAGACCCAGTACTTC. This sequence encodes CASSLVGVYQETQYF.

The V gene is TRBV5-1, the J gene TRBJ2-7; D remains unclear. The CDR3 has 14 amino acids. V gave up 0 bases and J gave up 3 bases, with 10 bases separating them. CDR1 SGHRS and CDR2 YFSETQ come from the germline V gene. For the CDR3, the DNA is TGCGCCAGCAGCTTGGATACTACGGACTACGAGCAGTACTTC. Its translation: CASSLDTTDYEQYF. Together with reference TRBV5-1 and TRBJ2-7, the CDR3 gives the full variable domain: KAGVTQTPRYLIKTRGQQVTLSCSPISGHRSVSWYQQTPGQGLQFLFEYFSETQRNKGNFPGRFSGRQFSNSRSEMNVSTLELGDSALYLCASSLDTTDYEQYFGPGTRLTVT.

This clone was picked up a small number of times. This chain connects TRBV2 to TRBJ2-1; D not certain. Trimming left V 4 bases short and J 7 bases short, with 14 bases between. The germline V gene has CDR1 SNHLY and CDR2 FYNNEI. The CDR3 runs to 14 residues. CDR3 nucleotides: TGTGCCAGCAGTGCCCTGCTGGGGTCGAATGAGCAGTTCTTC. Protein product: CASSALLGSNEQFF.

The sample holds a few counts of this clone. The chain combines TRBV7-3 with TRBJ2-1; 8 bases agree with TRBD1. Germline assignment: CDR1 SGHTA and CDR2 FQGTGA. The ends lost 5 bases at V and 0 bases at J; junction bases unmatched: 6. The length of the CDR3 is 16 residues. The DNA of the CDR3 is TGTGCCAGCAGCCAAACCGGGACAGGCTCCTACAATGAGCAGTTCTTC. Encoded protein: CASSQTGTGSYNEQFF. The variable domain in full, with the rest retrieved from reference TRBV7-3 and TRBJ2-1, is GAGVSQTPSNKVTEKGKYVELRCDPISGHTALYWYRQSLGQGPEFLIYFQGTGAADDSGLPNDRFFAVRPEGSVSTLKIQRTERGDSAVYLCASSQTGTGSYNEQFFGPGTRLTVL.

The chain uses TRBV4-1 and TRBJ1-2; D uncertain. The CDR3 consists of 13 residues. Germline loops: CDR1 MGHRA, CDR2 YSYEKL. Trimming removed 3 bases at V and 4 bases at J, with 9 bases between. In DNA, the CDR3 is TGCGCCAGCAGCCAGGGATCGCCCTATGGCTACACCTTC. Translated: CASSQGSPYGYTF.

The J gene is TRBJ2-7, the V gene TRBV27, with 7 bases aligning to TRBD1. The CDR3 is 14 amino acids. After removal of 3 bases from V and 3 bases from J, the junction contained 5 bases not matched to a gene. Looked up from germline, CDR1 is MNHEY and CDR2 is SMNVEV (reference sequence). The CDR3 sequence is CASSLWDRNYEQYF. As DNA, the CDR3 is TGTGCCAGCAGTTTGTGGGACAGAAACTACGAGCAGTACTTC.

This clone was detected a few times. The chain recombines TRBV4-1 with TRBJ2-1, with D possibly TRBD2 on 6 matching bases. Trimming took 4 bases from V and 6 from J, leaving 13 bases between them. There are 14 residues in the CDR3. Germline V CDR1 and CDR2: MGHRA, YSYEKL. DNA of the CDR3: TGCGCCAGCAGCCTCGGGCTAGCGTCCAATGAGCAGTTCTTC. This gives the protein CASSLGLASNEQFF.

This clone came up a few times. The rearrangement links TRBV5-4 to TRBJ2-3; TRBD1 agrees at 10 bases. Unmatched junction bases numbered 1, after V lost 5 bases and J lost 4 bases. The germline gives CDR1 SGHNT, CDR2 YYREEE (reference sequence). The CDR3 sequence is 13 residues long. Written as DNA, the CDR3 is TGTGCCAGCAGGACAGGGGGCGCAGATACGCAGTATTTT. Protein sequence: CASRTGGADTQYF.

CDR3 sequence (DNA): TGCGCCAGCAGCCAAGGCCCTAGCGGGCAACTCTACGAGCAGTACTTC. It codes for CASSQGPSGQLYEQYF. This chain uses TRBV4-1 with TRBJ2-7; 8 bases agree with TRBD2. Germline CDR1 MGHRA, CDR2 YSYEKL. The V and J ends lost 1 base and 3 bases, in that order; junction bases with no gene match: 8. The CDR3 consists of 16 residues.

The J gene is TRBJ2-1, the V gene TRBV9; D is ambiguous. The V end lost 4 bases, the J end lost 4 bases, and 9 bases lay between the germline ends. From germline, CDR1 is SGDLS and CDR2 YYNGEE. There are 13 residues in the CDR3. The CDR3 loop is CASSLSLYNEQFF. DNA of the CDR3: TGTGCCAGCAGCCTAAGCCTTTACAATGAGCAGTTCTTC.

There are a few counts of this clone. The gene calls are TRBV7-9 and TRBJ2-2; the match to TRBD1 covers 12 bases. CDR3 length: 16 residues. The V and J ends lost 5 bases and 6 bases, in that order; junction bases with no gene match: 7. Germline V gene sequence: CDR1 SEHNR, CDR2 FQNEAQ (reference sequence). As DNA, the CDR3 is TGTGCCAGCAGCGCCCCGGGACAGGGGGCTTCCGGGGAGCTGTTTTTT. Protein: CASSAPGQGASGELFF.

J is TRBJ1-5 and V is TRBV28; no clear D. With 6 bases removed from V and 6 bases from J, the gap between germline ends came to 6 bases. Germline V CDR1 and CDR2: MDHEN, SYDVKM. The CDR3 has 11 residues. Here the CDR3 reads CASSFTQPQHF. CDR3 DNA: TGTGCCAGCAGCTTCACTCAGCCCCAGCATTTT.

The V and J genes are TRBV2 and TRBJ2-5, with D possibly being TRBD2 (5 bases). Germline V lookup: CDR1 SNHLY, CDR2 FYNNEI. This CDR3 is 17 amino acids long. The V and J ends lost 0 bases and 5 bases respectively, with 19 bases between them. CDR3 sequence reads: CASSEAMSAVGGETQYF. For the CDR3, the DNA is TGTGCCAGCAGTGAAGCGATGTCGGCCGTCGGCGGGGAGACCCAGTACTTC. The entire variable domain, with the rest obtained from reference TRBV2 and TRBJ2-5, is as follows: EPEVTQTPSHQVTQMGQEVILRCVPISNHLYFYWYRQILGQKVEFLVSFYNNEISEKSEIFDDQFSVERPDGSNFTLKIRSTKLEDSAMYFCASSEAMSAVGGETQYFGPGTRLLVL.

This clone came up many times. The chain is built from TRBV5-1 and TRBJ2-4; TRBD2 agrees at 11 bases. From germline, CDR1 is SGHRS and CDR2 YFSETQ. CDR3 size: 19 residues. J lost 0 bases, V lost 4 bases, and 12 bases had no gene match. CDR3 protein: CASSDPGTSGLLAKNIQYF. The CDR3 DNA reads TGCGCCAGCAGCGATCCCGGGACTAGCGGTTTACTAGCCAAAAACATTCAGTACTTC.